This T cell receptor (beta chain) came from a study of blood T cell repertoires in COVID-19. Study-wide context: From the United States, Italy and Spain came samples of acute and convalescent COVID-19. PBMCs, B-cell-depleted T cells, or T cells were the source of the cDNA or gDNA that made up the material.

With V trimmed by 5 bases and J by 6 bases, 8 bases remained unmatched. Germline V gene data show CDR1 as LNHDA and CDR2 as SQIVND (reference sequence). The CDR3 length is 16 residues. Per the authors' pipeline: Nucleated cell number was recorded as an estimate derived from reference gene primer amplification. Repertoires were generated with immunoSEQ multiplex PCR, while TCRdb's copy carries only in-frame clones and drops some. V and J calls and clone size follow that table, whereas D and trimming were derived from the DNA. The sample contains about 130,000 clones, 84% of which appear only once. The TCR sequence derives from a woman older than 75 with acute or convalescent COVID-19. The sequenced sample consisted of peripheral blood. The chain joins TRBV19 to TRBJ1-5; 12 bases are shared with TRBD1. In nucleotides, the CDR3 is TGTGCCAGTAGTTGGGGGACAGGGGGCTATATTCAGCCCCAGCATTTT. Its protein product is CASSWGTGGYIQPQHF.